What follows describes a single TCR beta chain. The data were taken from a study of blood T cell repertoires in COVID-19. Study-level information: Nucleic acid was either cDNA or gDNA, and it came from T cells, B-cell-depleted T cells, or PBMCs.

While infection was still active, Seattle patients were enrolled and then followed longitudinally. In the original workflow: How many nucleated cells were present was estimated from reference gene primer amplification. The assay was immunoSEQ multiplex PCR, and TCRdb's table has in-frame clones only and misses some. V, J and clone size reflect that table, while D and trimming were determined from the DNA. This sample carries around 400,000 clones, 87% of them seen once, and the ten largest clones take more than 9%. CDR1 is SGDLS, CDR2 YYNGEE, per germline. The CDR3 length is 15 residues. V was trimmed by 3 bases and J by 0 bases, leaving 13 bases between them.

V is TRBV9 and J is TRBJ2-7; D perhaps matches TRBD1 (6 bases). Sequencing was performed on peripheral blood. This clonotype was obtained from a woman aged 25 to 39 with COVID-19, enrolled during active disease. The CDR3 protein is CASSAIRDNSYEQYF. CDR3 nucleotide sequence: TGTGCCAGCAGCGCAATCCGGGACAACTCCTACGAGCAGTACTTC.